The 21 T cell receptor beta chains in this list originate from one sample, sequenced in a study of blood T cell repertoires in COVID-19. This table comes from immunoSEQ multiplex PCR, and its TCRdb copy is limited to in-frame clones, with some not included. The table has over 200,000 clones, approximately 83% seen once. Sequencing input: peripheral blood. The receptors were gathered from a woman aged 30 to 39 with COVID-19, enrolled during active disease.

The chain is built from TRBV7-2 and TRBJ2-1, with a possible D match to TRBD1 (6 bases). Germline CDR1 and CDR2: SGHTA and FQGNSA. There are 17 residues in the CDR3. Trimming removed 1 base from V and 7 bases from J, with 20 bases in between. CDR3 nucleotide sequence: TGTGCCAGCAGCTTAGGGGTTAATTGGTACAGGGTAAATGAGCAGTTCTTC. The encoded protein is CASSLGVNWYRVNEQFF.

The chain uses TRBV19 and TRBJ2-3; 13 bases agree with TRBD2. CDR1 is LNHDA and CDR2 is SQIVND in the germline V gene (reference sequence). The CDR3 runs 16 residues. J lost 4 bases, V lost 3 bases, and 4 bases had no gene match. CDR3 protein: CASSITSGGVPDTQYF. The CDR3 coding sequence is TGTGCCAGTAGTATTACTAGCGGGGGGGTTCCAGATACGCAGTATTTT.

The V call is TRBV5-1, the J call TRBJ2-2, with 11 bases aligning to TRBD2. The J segment lost 1 base and the V segment lost 4 bases, leaving 3 bases of the junction unmatched. The CDR3 totals 16 residues. CDR1 SGHRS and CDR2 YFSETQ come from the germline V gene. CDR3 loop: CASSTLAGGNTGELFF. DNA of the CDR3: TGCGCCAGCAGCACTCTAGCGGGAGGGAACACCGGGGAGCTGTTTTTT.

In its sample, this clone was seen a few times. The J gene is TRBJ2-7, the V gene TRBV9, with 10 bases lining up with TRBD1. CDR3 length equals 13 residues. V was clipped by 4 bases and J by 4 bases; unmatched bases: 2. Germline CDR1 and CDR2: SGDLS and YYNGEE. The CDR3 bases are TGTGCCAGCAGCTCGGACAGGGGGTACGAGCAGTACTTC. Translated: CASSSDRGYEQYF. The full variable domain, its missing parts supplied by reference TRBV9 and TRBJ2-7, is DSGVTQTPKHLITATGQRVTLRCSPRSGDLSVYWYQQSLDQGLQFLIQYYNGEERAKGNILERFSAQQFPDLHSELNLSSLELGDSALYFCASSSDRGYEQYFGPGTRLTVT.

J is TRBJ2-5 and V is TRBV3-1 (or the pseudogene TRBV3-2); maybe TRBD2 (5 bases). The CDR3 spans 15 residues. In germline, CDR1 is LGHDT, CDR2 YNNKEL (reference sequence). V dropped 2 bases and J dropped 1 base, with 11 bases sitting between them. The CDR3 nucleotides read TGTGCCAGCAGCCAATTACTAGGCCCCCAAGAGACCCAGTACTTC. Translated, it gives CASSQLLGPQETQYF.

The CDR3 loop is CASSLGRENTGELFF. CDR3 DNA: TGCGCCAGCAGCCTAGGCAGGGAAAACACCGGGGAGCTGTTTTTT. This chain uses TRBV4-3 with TRBJ2-2; tentatively, D is TRBD1 (5 bases). This CDR3 comprises 15 residues. Trimming cost V 4 bases and J 2 bases, with 11 bases left between them. Germline loops: CDR1 LGHNA, CDR2 YSLEER.

The V gene is TRBV7-9, the J gene TRBJ2-1; 7 nucleotides agree with TRBD1. Losses at the gene ends were 3 bases for V and 7 bases for J; bases not matched to a gene: 6. This CDR3 has 14 residues. Germline V gene lookup returns CDR1 SEHNR and CDR2 FQNEAQ (reference sequence). DNA for the CDR3: TGTGCCAGCAGCTTCAACAGGGGCGAGAATGAGCAGTTCTTC. Its translation is CASSFNRGENEQFF.

J is TRBJ2-1 and V is TRBV2, with TRBD2 matching over 8 bases. There are 24 residues in the CDR3. The trim removed 5 bases at V and 4 bases at J, leaving 34 bases unmatched. The germline CDR1 and CDR2 sequences are SNHLY and FYNNEI. The CDR3 coding sequence is TGTGCCAGCAGTAACCTAGACACGGTTTACGGGGGGGATAACGACCCCTCCTATTACAATGAGCAGTTCTTC. Residues: CASSNLDTVYGGDNDPSYYNEQFF.

The rearrangement links TRBV3-1 (or the pseudogene TRBV3-2) to TRBJ1-2; D call uncertain. The CDR3 loop spans 19 amino acids. V was cut by 1 base and J by 4 bases, with 25 bases left in between. The germline V gene encodes CDR1 LGHDT and CDR2 YNNKEL (reference sequence). DNA of the CDR3: TGTGCCAGCAGCCAAGTGTTTATGGACTGGGAAAAGCGGAGCTATGGCTACACCTTC. This translates into CASSQVFMDWEKRSYGYTF.

The gene calls are TRBV7-9 and TRBJ2-2; a weak D match, TRBD2 (5 bases). V gave up 5 bases and J gave up 2 bases, with 21 bases separating them. The CDR3 runs to 18 residues. Germline V gene data show CDR1 as SEHNR and CDR2 as FQNEAQ (reference sequence). The CDR3 region is CASSPGYTIGPNTGELFF. The CDR3 DNA reads as TGTGCCAGCAGCCCGGGATATACCATCGGACCAAACACCGGGGAGCTGTTTTTT. Based on the CDR3 plus reference TRBV7-9 and TRBJ2-2, the full variable domain is DTGVSQNPRHKITKRGQNVTFRCDPISEHNRLYWYRQTLGQGPEFLTYFQNEAQLEKSRLLSDRFSAERPKGSFSTLEIQRTEQGDSAMYLCASSPGYTIGPNTGELFFGEGSRLTVL.

The chain employs TRBV5-1 and TRBJ1-1; no reliable D call. CDR3 size: 12 residues. The V gene's germline CDR1 is SGHRS and CDR2 YFSETQ. With 6 bases removed from V and 5 bases from J, the gap between germline ends came to 11 bases. As DNA, the CDR3 is TGCGCCAGCACCTCCGCGGGTACTGAAGCTTTCTTT. It encodes CASTSAGTEAFF. The variable domain in full, completed from reference TRBV5-1 and TRBJ1-1, reads KAGVTQTPRYLIKTRGQQVTLSCSPISGHRSVSWYQQTPGQGLQFLFEYFSETQRNKGNFPGRFSGRQFSNSRSEMNVSTLELGDSALYLCASTSAGTEAFFGQGTRLTVV.

The chain joins TRBV6-2 or TRBV6-3 to TRBJ1-1; no clear D gene. The germline CDR1 and CDR2 sequences are MNHEY and SVGEGT. The germline V and J ends were trimmed by 1 base and 0 bases, with 9 bases remaining between them. The CDR3 length is 15 residues. The CDR3 DNA reads TGTGCCAGCAGTTACTTACAGATTATGAACACTGAAGCTTTCTTT. Residues: CASSYLQIMNTEAFF.

The J gene is TRBJ2-1, the V gene TRBV7-3; 8 bases are a match to TRBD2. V was clipped by 5 bases and J by 8 bases; unmatched bases: 11. In germline, CDR1 is SGHTA, CDR2 FQGTGA. The CDR3 is made up of 15 amino acids. CDR3 in amino acids: CASSPLSGGADEQFF. In nucleotides, the CDR3 is TGTGCCAGCAGCCCCCTTTCGGGGGGGGCTGATGAGCAGTTCTTC.

This chain links TRBV7-9 with TRBJ2-2; D gene uncertain. CDR1 SEHNR and CDR2 FQNEAQ come from the germline V gene (reference sequence). Trimming removed 5 bases from V and 0 bases from J, with 10 bases in between. This CDR3 region has 15 residues. This CDR3 is CASSPGRPNTGELFF. The DNA of the CDR3 is TGTGCCAGCAGCCCAGGTCGCCCGAACACCGGGGAGCTGTTTTTT.

The genes are TRBV7-2 and TRBJ2-1; TRBD1 aligns across 9 bases. The V gene's germline CDR1 is SGHTA and CDR2 FQGNSA. This CDR3 comprises 11 residues. J gave up 16 bases and V 6 bases, and 7 bases lay outside the gene matches. The chain's CDR3 is CASRGTGWEFF. The CDR3 DNA follows: TGTGCCAGCAGAGGGACAGGGTGGGAATTCTTC.

This rearrangement joins TRBV6-2 or TRBV6-3 to TRBJ2-6; D is perhaps TRBD1 (5 bases). The CDR3 sequence is 17 residues long. V lost 3 bases and J 0 bases, leaving 12 bases between the germline ends. Germline loops: CDR1 MNHEY, CDR2 SVGEGT. CDR3 coding DNA: TGTGCCAGCAGTTATGGGGCGAGGATCTCTGGGGCCAACGTCCTGACTTTC. Residues: CASSYGARISGANVLTF.

This clone came up once. This rearrangement joins TRBV7-9 to TRBJ2-7; 9 nucleotides line up with TRBD2. Germline V CDR1 and CDR2: SEHNR, FQNEAQ (reference sequence). This CDR3 is 16 amino acids long. Trimming cost V 0 bases and J 2 bases; bases outside gene matches: 5. Written as DNA, the CDR3 is TGTGCCAGCAGCTTAGCTGGGACTAGCTTCGCCTACGAGCAGTACTTC. This translates into CASSLAGTSFAYEQYF. Full variable domain (missing parts from reference TRBV7-9 and TRBJ2-7): DTGVSQNPRHKITKRGQNVTFRCDPISEHNRLYWYRQTLGQGPEFLTYFQNEAQLEKSRLLSDRFSAERPKGSFSTLEIQRTEQGDSAMYLCASSLAGTSFAYEQYFGPGTRLTVT.

This chain connects TRBV5-3 to TRBJ2-3; D might be TRBD2 (6 bases). TRBV5-3 is filed as an ORF, its function uncertain. Trimming cost V 0 bases and J 0 bases, with 11 bases left between them. CDR3 length equals 16 residues. The CDR3: CARSLEAAGSTDTQYF. For the CDR3, the DNA is TGTGCCAGAAGCTTGGAAGCGGCGGGGAGCACAGATACGCAGTATTTT.

J is TRBJ2-2 and V is TRBV24-1; D is uncertain. The CDR3 covers 15 residues. V was clipped by 2 bases and J by 0 bases, with 6 bases between them. CDR1 is KGHDR and CDR2 is SFDVKD in the germline V gene. CDR3 sequence: CATSDSVTNTGELFF. The CDR3 coding sequence is TGTGCCACCAGTGATTCGGTCACGAACACCGGGGAGCTGTTTTTT.

The J gene is TRBJ2-3, the V gene TRBV6-4; perhaps TRBD2 as D (6 bases). This CDR3 region has 15 residues. V was cut by 2 bases and J by 0 bases, with 9 bases left in between. Looked up from germline, CDR1 is MRHNA and CDR2 is SNTAGT. CDR3 sequence (DNA): TGTGCCAGCAGTGACGAAGCGGGTAGCACAGATACGCAGTATTTT. Its protein product is CASSDEAGSTDTQYF.

This clone turned up a few times. The chain employs TRBV29-1 and TRBJ2-7; 10 nucleotides line up with TRBD1. The CDR3 covers 13 residues. The germline V gene has CDR1 SQVTM and CDR2 ANQGSEA. Unmatched junction bases numbered 8, after V lost 6 bases and J lost 6 bases. The CDR3 sequence is CSVGTGDMGEQYF. CDR3 bases: TGCAGCGTGGGGACAGGGGATATGGGCGAGCAGTACTTC.